Reported below is one TCR beta chain. This clonotype was observed many times. This clone's antigen is unknown. No quality values exist for individual bases; no much larger clone is one base distant. Stable Graves' hyperthyroidism was defined as no progression to ophthalmopathy during 18 months of follow-up. Hyperthyroidism patients were newly diagnosed, had a disease duration of under 2 months, and were aged 18 to 65 years. Patients with uncontrolled infections, other autoimmune diseases, pregnancy or lactation were excluded. Diagnoses relied on clinical symptoms, serum thyroxine and TRAb, thyroid ultrasound and orbital computed tomography. Ficoll-Paque density gradient centrifugation was used to isolate PBMCs from around 9.1 ml of fresh peripheral blood. Trizol reagent was used to extract total RNA, and RNA quality was then checked on an Agilent 2100 Bioanalyzer. The TCR beta CDR3 regions were amplified from RNA transcripts. The first round of RT-PCR for the TCR CDR3 was performed with the HTBI primer set and the Qiagen OneStep RT-PCR kit. Libraries were constructed in a second round of multiplex PCR, after which size selection and purification were performed. Sequencing of the libraries was done on an Illumina HiSeq2000 using paired-end 100 bp reads. The authors processed their data as follows. SOAPnuke was used to process the raw data, with reads discarded if the reads contained adapters or uncalled bases, had a mean Phred below 15, or lacked an exact constant-primer or identifier match. High-quality paired reads were merged using COPE v1.2.5, and each unique nucleotide sequence was defined as a clonotype. Clonotypes were aligned to IMGT TRBV, TRBD and TRBJ reference segments using MiTCR v1.1. Only V-J combinations with frequency above 0.0001, covering 98% to 99.2% of repertoires, were analysed. The TCS score was defined as F50 (clonal expansion) divided by E x V (chaos), with BLOSUM62-based TCRdist calculated between CDR3 peptides within each V-J. Welch's t-statistics and random forest reduced some 510 V-J features to about 13, which were used in a naive Bayes classifier (R e1071). TCRdb trimmed public reads at Q25 via fastp, called clones via MiXCR and kept in-frame beta chains. Records with the same CDR3 protein are collapsed into one entry carrying the most frequent genes and DNA. What appears here as the V and J calls and clone size reflects TCRdb's work, not the paper's. Recorded for this sample are about 290,000 distinct CDR3 sequences; roughly 13% of them occurred a single time. The ten largest clones add up to 7.9% of the sample.

V loses 6 bases at its end and J loses 4 bases; junction bases beyond the gene matches: 10. The CDR3 starts with the cysteine, ends with the phenylalanine, and has 15 residues. The DNA shown is the 45-base CDR3, in frame from base 1. Reading the germline V gene gives CDR1 MDHEN and CDR2 SYDVKM. The data belong to a study of T cells in Graves' hyperthyroidism and ophthalmopathy (dated by TCRdb to about 2019). About the investigation overall: Peripheral blood was sampled at the time of initial diagnosis, prior to any treatment. To identify distinguishing TCR V-J signatures, a discovery cohort of about a hundred patients was used, comprising some 45 with Graves' ophthalmopathy and some 60 with stable Graves' hyperthyroidism. Prospective prediction of ophthalmopathy was tested in an independent validation cohort consisting of 18 hyperthyroidism patients and more than 15 patients who later progressed to ophthalmopathy. The approximately 98 discovery patients were randomly divided into training and test sets at a 7:3 ratio. In roughly six Graves' hyperthyroidism patients, the study also compared T-cell repertoires from thyroid tissue with T-cell repertoires from blood. Once sampling was done, hyperthyroidism patients were given methimazole at a starting dose of 30 mg daily, whereas ophthalmopathy patients were given high-dose intravenous methylprednisolone. The paper reports TCR Vbeta CDR3 sequencing of some 140 peripheral blood samples: 43 ophthalmopathy, about 75 hyperthyroidism and around 17 progressor patients. General study outcomes and caveats: No statistical method was used to fix the sample size in advance, and group allocation was not hidden from the investigators. In validation, the model predicted progression to ophthalmopathy a median of about 5.9 months before onset, with roughly 71% sensitivity and nearly 75% specificity. A 13 V-J signature model separated ophthalmopathy from stable hyperthyroidism, with nearly 90% sensitivity and around 84% specificity in cross-validation and 80%/75% in testing. Blood samples also contained most of the expanded thyroid clonotypes (frequency above 0.001), which suggests that blood repertoires may reflect thyroid immune responses.

This receptor chain uses TRBV28 and TRBJ2-7, and 9 junctional nucleotides match TRBD2. The sequenced material came from blood. The receptor was derived from a woman between 40 and 50 years old with Graves' hyperthyroidism. The DNA sequence follows: TGTGCCAGCAGCCCGAGCGGGAGGTTGCGGTACGAGCAGTACTTC. The resulting protein is CASSPSGRLRYEQYF.